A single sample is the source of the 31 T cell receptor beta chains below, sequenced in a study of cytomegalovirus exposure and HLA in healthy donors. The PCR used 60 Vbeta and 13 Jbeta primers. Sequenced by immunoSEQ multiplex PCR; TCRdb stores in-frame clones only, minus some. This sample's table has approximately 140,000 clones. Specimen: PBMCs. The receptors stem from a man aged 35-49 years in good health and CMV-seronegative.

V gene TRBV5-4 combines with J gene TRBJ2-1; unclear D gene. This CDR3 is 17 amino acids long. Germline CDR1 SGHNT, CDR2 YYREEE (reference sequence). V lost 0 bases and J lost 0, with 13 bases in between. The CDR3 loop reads CASSLAHRLGSYNEQFF. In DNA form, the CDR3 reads TGTGCCAGCAGCTTGGCCCATAGACTCGGCTCCTACAATGAGCAGTTCTTC.

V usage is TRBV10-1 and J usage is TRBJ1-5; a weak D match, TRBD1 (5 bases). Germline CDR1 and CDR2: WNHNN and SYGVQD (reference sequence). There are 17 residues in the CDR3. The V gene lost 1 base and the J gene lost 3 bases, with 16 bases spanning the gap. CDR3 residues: CASSELVQEDINQPQHF. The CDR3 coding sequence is TGCGCCAGCAGTGAGTTGGTACAGGAAGATATCAATCAGCCCCAGCATTTT.

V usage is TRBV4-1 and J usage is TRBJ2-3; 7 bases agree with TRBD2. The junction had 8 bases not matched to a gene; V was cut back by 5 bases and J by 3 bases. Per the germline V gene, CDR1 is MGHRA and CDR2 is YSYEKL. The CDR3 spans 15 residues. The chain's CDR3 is CASSSPGGFTDTQYF. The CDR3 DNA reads TGCGCCAGCAGCTCCCCCGGGGGGTTTACAGATACGCAGTATTTT.

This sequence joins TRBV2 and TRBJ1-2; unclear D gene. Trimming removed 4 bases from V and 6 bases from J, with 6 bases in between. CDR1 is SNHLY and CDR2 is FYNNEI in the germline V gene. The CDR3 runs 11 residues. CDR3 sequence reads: CASSVGDGYTF. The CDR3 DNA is TGTGCCAGCAGTGTCGGGGATGGCTACACCTTC.

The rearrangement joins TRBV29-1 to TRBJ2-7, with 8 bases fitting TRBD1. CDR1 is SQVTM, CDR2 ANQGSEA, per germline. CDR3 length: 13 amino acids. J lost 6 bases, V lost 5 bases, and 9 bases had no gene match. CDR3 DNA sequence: TGCAGCGTTAACTCGGACAGGGCTCCCGAGCAGTACTTC. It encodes CSVNSDRAPEQYF.

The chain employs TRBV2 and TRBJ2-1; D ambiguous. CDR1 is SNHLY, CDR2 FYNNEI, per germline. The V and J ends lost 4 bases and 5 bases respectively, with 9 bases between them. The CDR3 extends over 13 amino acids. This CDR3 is CASSVNFNNEQFF. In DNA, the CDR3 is TGTGCCAGCAGTGTTAACTTTAACAATGAGCAGTTCTTC.

CDR3 residues: CASSYSGRRDRGELFF. The CDR3 bases are TGTGCCAGCAGTTACTCGGGCAGGCGAGACCGCGGGGAGCTGTTTTTT. The chain carries TRBV6-5 and TRBJ2-2; D ambiguous. Trimming stripped 0 bases from V and 7 bases from J, with 15 bases between. Germline V CDR1 and CDR2: MNHEY, SVGAGI. The CDR3 covers 16 residues.

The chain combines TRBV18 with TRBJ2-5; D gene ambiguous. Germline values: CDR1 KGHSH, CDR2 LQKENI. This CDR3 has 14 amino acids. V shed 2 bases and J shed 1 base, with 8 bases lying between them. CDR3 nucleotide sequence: TGTGCCAGCTCACCAGCACAGCTCCAAGAGACCCAGTACTTC. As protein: CASSPAQLQETQYF. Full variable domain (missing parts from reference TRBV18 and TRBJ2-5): NAGVMQNPRHLVRRRGQEARLRCSPMKGHSHVYWYRQLPEEGLKFMVYLQKENIIDESGMPKERFSAEFPKEGPSILRIQQVVRGDSAAYFCASSPAQLQETQYFGPGTRLLVL.

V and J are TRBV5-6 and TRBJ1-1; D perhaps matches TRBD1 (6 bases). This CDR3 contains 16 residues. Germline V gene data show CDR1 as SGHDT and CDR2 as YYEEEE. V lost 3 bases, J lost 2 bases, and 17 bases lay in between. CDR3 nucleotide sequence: TGTGCCAGCAGCTCACGTGCGTGGGGGCGCAACACTGAAGCTTTCTTT. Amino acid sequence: CASSSRAWGRNTEAFF.

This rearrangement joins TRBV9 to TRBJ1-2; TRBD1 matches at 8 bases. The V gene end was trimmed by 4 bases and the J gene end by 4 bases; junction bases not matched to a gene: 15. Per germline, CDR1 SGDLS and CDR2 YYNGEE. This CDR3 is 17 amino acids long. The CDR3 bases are TGTGCCAGCAGCTCCTCCCCCGGGACAGGTTTTCCCTATGGCTACACCTTC. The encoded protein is CASSSSPGTGFPYGYTF.

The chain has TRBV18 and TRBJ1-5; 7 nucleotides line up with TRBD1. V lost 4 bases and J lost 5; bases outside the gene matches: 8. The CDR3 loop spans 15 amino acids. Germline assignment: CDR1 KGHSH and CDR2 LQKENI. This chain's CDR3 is CASSQGTEVDQPQHF. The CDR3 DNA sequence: TGTGCCAGCTCACAAGGGACAGAGGTTGATCAGCCCCAGCATTTT.

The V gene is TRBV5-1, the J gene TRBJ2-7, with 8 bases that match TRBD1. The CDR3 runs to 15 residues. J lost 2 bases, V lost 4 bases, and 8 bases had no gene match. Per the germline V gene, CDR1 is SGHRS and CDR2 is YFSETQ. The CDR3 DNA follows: TGCGCCAGCAGCCAAACCACGGACAGGGCCTACGAGCAGTACTTC. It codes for CASSQTTDRAYEQYF.

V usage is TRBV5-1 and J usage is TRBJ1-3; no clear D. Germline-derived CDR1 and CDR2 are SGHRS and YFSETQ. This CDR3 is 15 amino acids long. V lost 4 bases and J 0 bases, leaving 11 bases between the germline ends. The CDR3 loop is CASSAGSSSGNTIYF. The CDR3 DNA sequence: TGCGCCAGCAGCGCCGGGTCGAGCTCTGGAAACACCATATATTTT.

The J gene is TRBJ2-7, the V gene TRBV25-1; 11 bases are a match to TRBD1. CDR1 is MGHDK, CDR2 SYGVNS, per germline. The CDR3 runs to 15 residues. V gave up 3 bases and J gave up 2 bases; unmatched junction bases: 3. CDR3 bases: TGTGCCAGCAGTGATGGGGACAGGGGGACCTACGAGCAGTACTTC. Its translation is CASSDGDRGTYEQYF.

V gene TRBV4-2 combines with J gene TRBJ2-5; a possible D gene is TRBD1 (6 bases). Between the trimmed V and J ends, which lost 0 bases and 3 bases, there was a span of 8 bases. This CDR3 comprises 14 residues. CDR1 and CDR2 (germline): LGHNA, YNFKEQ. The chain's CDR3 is CASSQEDSKETQYF. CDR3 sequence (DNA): TGTGCCAGCAGCCAAGAGGACAGCAAAGAGACCCAGTACTTC.

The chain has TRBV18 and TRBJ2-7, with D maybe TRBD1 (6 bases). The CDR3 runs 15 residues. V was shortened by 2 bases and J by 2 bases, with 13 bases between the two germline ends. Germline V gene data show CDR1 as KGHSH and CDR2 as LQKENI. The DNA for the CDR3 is TGTGCCAGCTCACCAATGACCGGGACAACCTACGAGCAGTACTTC. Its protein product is CASSPMTGTTYEQYF. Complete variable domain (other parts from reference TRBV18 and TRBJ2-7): NAGVMQNPRHLVRRRGQEARLRCSPMKGHSHVYWYRQLPEEGLKFMVYLQKENIIDESGMPKERFSAEFPKEGPSILRIQQVVRGDSAAYFCASSPMTGTTYEQYFGPGTRLTVT.

The chain's CDR3 is CASSYFAEPGNTIYF. The CDR3 DNA follows: TGTGCCAGCAGCTACTTCGCGGAACCTGGAAACACCATATATTTT. The chain is built from TRBV11-2 and TRBJ1-3; D uncertain. V was shortened by 4 bases and J by 2 bases, with 12 bases between the two germline ends. The CDR3 spans 15 residues. Germline loops: CDR1 SGHAT, CDR2 FQNNGV.

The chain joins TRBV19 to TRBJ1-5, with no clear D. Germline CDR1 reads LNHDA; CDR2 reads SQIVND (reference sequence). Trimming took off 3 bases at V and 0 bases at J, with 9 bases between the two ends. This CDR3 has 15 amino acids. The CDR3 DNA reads TGTGCCAGTAGTATCGCAGTCGATAGCAATCAGCCCCAGCATTTT. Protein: CASSIAVDSNQPQHF.

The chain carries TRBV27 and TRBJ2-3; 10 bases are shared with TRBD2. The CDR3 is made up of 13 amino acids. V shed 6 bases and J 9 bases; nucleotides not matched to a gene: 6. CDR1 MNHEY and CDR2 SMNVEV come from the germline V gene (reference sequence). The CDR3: CASRLLAGDTQYF. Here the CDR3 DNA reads TGTGCCAGCAGACTGCTAGCGGGGGACACGCAGTATTTT.

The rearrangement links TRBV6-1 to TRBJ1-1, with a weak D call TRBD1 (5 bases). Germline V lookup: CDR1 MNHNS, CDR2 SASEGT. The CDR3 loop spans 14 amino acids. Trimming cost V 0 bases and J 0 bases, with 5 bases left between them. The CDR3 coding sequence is TGTGCCAGCAGTGAAGCAGGGGTGAACACTGAAGCTTTCTTT. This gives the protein CASSEAGVNTEAFF.

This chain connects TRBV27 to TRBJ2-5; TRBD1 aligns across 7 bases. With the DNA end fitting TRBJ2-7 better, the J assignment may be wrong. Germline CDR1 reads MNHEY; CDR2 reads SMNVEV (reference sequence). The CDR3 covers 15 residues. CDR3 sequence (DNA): TGTGCCAGCAGTCTTATTGACAGGGTGGGCTACGAGCAGTACTTC. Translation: CASSLIDRVGYEQYF.

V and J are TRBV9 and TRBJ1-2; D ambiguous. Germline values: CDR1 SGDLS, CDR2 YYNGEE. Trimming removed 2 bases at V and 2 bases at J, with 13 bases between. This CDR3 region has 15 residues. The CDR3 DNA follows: TGTGCCAGCAGCGTGAGCAGCAGGCTGAACTATGGCTACACCTTC. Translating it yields CASSVSSRLNYGYTF.

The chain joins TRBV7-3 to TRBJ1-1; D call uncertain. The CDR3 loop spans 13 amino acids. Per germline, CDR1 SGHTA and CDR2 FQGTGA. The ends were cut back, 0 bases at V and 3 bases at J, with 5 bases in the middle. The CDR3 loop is CASSLTPDTEAFF. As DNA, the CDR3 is TGTGCCAGCAGCTTAACGCCAGACACTGAAGCTTTCTTT.

The CDR3, as DNA: TGCGCCAGCAGCCTCCGTCAGGGCACCGGGGAGCTGTTTTTT. It encodes CASSLRQGTGELFF. The chain carries TRBV5-1 and TRBJ2-2; tentative D call: TRBD1 (5 bases). Germline V gives CDR1 SGHRS, CDR2 YFSETQ. Trimming removed 4 bases from V and 4 bases from J, with 11 bases in between. The CDR3 consists of 14 residues.

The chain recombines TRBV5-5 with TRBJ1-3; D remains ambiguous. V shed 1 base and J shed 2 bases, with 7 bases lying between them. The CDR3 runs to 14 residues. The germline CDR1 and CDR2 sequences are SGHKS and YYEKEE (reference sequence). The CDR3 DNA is TGTGCCAGCAGCTTGTTCCAAACTGGAAACACCATATATTTT. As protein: CASSLFQTGNTIYF. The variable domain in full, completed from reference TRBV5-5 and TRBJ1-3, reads DAGVTQSPTHLIKTRGQQVTLRCSPISGHKSVSWYQQVLGQGPQFIFQYYEKEERGRGNFPDRFSARQFPNYSSELNVNALLLGDSALYLCASSLFQTGNTIYFGEGSWLTVV.

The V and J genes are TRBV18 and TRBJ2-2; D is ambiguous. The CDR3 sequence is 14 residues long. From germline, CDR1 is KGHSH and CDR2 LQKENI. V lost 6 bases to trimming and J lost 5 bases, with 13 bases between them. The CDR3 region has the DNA TGTGCCAGCTCTATCAATACACGAACCGGGGAGCTGTTTTTT. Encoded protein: CASSINTRTGELFF.

CDR3 DNA: TGCAGGGCCCCGGGGACTAGATTGAACACCGGGGAGCTGTTTTTT. Encoded protein: CRAPGTRLNTGELFF. The rearrangement uses TRBV29-1 and TRBJ2-2; 8 bases match TRBD2. Germline V CDR1 and CDR2: SQVTM, ANQGSEA. The CDR3 length is 15 residues.

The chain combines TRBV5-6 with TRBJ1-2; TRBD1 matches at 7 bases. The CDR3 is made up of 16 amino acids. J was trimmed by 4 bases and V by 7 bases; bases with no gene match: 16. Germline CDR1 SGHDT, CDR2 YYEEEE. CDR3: CASLEQGGSTFYGYTF. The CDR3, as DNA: TGTGCCAGCCTAGAGCAGGGGGGCAGTACTTTCTATGGCTACACCTTC.

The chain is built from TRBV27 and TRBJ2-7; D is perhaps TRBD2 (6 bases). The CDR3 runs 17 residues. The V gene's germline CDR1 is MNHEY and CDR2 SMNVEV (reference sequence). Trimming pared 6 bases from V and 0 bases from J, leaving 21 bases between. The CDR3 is CASRPGLLGSLSYEQYF. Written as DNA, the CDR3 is TGTGCCAGCAGACCGGGACTCTTGGGAAGCCTCTCCTACGAGCAGTACTTC.

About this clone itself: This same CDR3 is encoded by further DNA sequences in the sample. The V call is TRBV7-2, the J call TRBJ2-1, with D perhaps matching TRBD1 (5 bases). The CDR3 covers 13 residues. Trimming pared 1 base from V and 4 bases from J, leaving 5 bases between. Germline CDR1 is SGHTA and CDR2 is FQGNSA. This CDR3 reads CASSLGQYNEQFF. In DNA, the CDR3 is TGTGCCAGCAGCTTAGGACAGTACAATGAGCAGTTCTTC.

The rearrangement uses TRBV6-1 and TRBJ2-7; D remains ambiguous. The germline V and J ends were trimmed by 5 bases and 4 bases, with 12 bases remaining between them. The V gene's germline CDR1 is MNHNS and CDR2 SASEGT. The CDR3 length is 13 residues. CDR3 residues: CASSQHQAYEQYF. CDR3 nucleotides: TGTGCCAGCAGTCAACATCAGGCTTACGAGCAGTACTTC.